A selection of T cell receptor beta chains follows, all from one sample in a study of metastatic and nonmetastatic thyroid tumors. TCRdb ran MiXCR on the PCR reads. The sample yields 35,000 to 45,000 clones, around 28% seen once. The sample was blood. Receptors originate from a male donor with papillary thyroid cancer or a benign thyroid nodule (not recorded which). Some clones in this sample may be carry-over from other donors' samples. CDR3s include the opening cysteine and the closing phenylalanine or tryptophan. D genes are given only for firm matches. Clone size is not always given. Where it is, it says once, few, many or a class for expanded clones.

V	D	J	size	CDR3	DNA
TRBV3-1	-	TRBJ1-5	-	CASSPSGGGQPQHF	TGTGCCAGCAGCCCGTCCGGGGGTGGTCAGCCCCAGCATTTT
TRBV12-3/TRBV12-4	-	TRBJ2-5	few	CASGHEFTRQVVRETQYF	TGTGCCAGCGGCCACGAGTTTACCAGACAGGTTGTGAGGGAGACCCAGTACTTC
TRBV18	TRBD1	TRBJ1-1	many	CASSPRTGGENTEAFF	TGTGCCAGCTCACCTAGGACAGGGGGAGAGAACACTGAAGCTTTCTTT
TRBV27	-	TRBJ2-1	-	CASRFAGTREQFF	TGTGCCAGCAGGTTTGCCGGCACCCGCGAGCAGTTCTTC
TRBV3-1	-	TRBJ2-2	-	CASSQEGMGGELFF	TGTGCCAGCAGCCAAGAGGGAATGGGCGGGGAGCTGTTTTTT
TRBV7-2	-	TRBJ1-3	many	CASSLSPGRVGNTIYF	TGTGCCAGCAGCCTATCGCCGGGACGCGTCGGAAACACCATATATTTT
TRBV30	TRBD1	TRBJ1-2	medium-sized	CAWRTGSDYGYTF	TGTGCCTGGAGGACAGGGAGTGACTATGGCTACACCTTC
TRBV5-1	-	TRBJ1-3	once	CASSLEAGNTIYF	TGCGCCAGCAGCTTGGAGGCCGGAAACACCATATATTTT
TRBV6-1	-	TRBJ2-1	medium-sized	CASSEDSSYNEQFF	TGTGCCAGCAGTGAGGACAGCTCCTACAATGAGCAGTTCTTC
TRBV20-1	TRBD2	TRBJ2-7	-	CSASSGRGGLEQYF	TGCAGTGCCTCTAGCGGGAGAGGGGGACTCGAGCAGTACTTC
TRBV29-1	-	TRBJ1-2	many	CSTGTNYGYTF	TGCAGCACGGGAACTAACTATGGCTACACCTTC
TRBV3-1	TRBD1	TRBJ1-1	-	CASSPGQGGAEAFF	TGTGCCAGCAGCCCGGGGCAGGGGGGGGCTGAAGCTTTCTTT
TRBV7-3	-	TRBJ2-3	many	CASRKMGDTDTQYF	TGTGCCAGCAGAAAAATGGGGGACACAGATACGCAGTATTTT
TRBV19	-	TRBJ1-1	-	CASSIGTWRTEAFF	TGTGCCAGTAGTATAGGAACCTGGCGCACTGAAGCTTTCTTT
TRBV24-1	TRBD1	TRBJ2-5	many	CATSDASGTGMETQYF	TGTGCCACCAGTGATGCCTCCGGGACAGGGATGGAGACCCAGTACTTC
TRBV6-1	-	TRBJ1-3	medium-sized	CASSELAGNTIYF	TGTGCCAGCAGTGAACTGGCTGGAAACACCATATATTTT
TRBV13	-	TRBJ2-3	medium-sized	CASSLTGLFSTDTQYF	TGTGCCAGCAGCTTAACAGGCTTATTTAGCACAGATACGCAGTATTTT
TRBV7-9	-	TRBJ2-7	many	CASSLAGTSYEQYF	TGTGCCAGCAGTCTCGCGGGGACCTCCTACGAGCAGTACTTC
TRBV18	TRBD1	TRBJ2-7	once	CASSPGTGAEQYF	TGTGCCAGCTCACCTGGGACAGGTGCCGAGCAGTACTTC
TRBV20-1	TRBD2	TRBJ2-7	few	CSARRGLAGGPSEQYF	TGCAGTGCTAGACGAGGACTAGCGGGAGGGCCGTCCGAGCAGTACTTC
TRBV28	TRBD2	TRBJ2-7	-	CASRLSGTSGRVF	TGTGCCAGCAGACTGTCCGGGACTAGCGGGAGGGTATTC
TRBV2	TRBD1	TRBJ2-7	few	CATSTGNEQYF	TGTGCCACTTCGACAGGGAACGAGCAGTACTTC
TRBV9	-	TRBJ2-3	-	CAGSTGHRDTQYF	TGTGCCGGCAGCACTGGACACCGCGATACGCAGTATTTT
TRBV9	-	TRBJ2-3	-	CASSVGYGTDTQYF	TGTGCCAGCAGCGTAGGGTACGGCACAGATACGCAGTATTTT
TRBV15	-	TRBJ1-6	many	CATSLGSNSPLHF	TGTGCCACCAGCTTGGGTTCGAATTCACCCCTCCACTTT
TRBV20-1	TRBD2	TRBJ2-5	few	CSARDPGFFLAGGGQETQYF	TGCAGTGCTAGAGATCCAGGGTTTTTCCTAGCGGGAGGGGGCCAAGAGACCCAGTACTTC
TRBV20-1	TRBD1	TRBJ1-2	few	CSARGAGGYGYTF	TGCAGTGCTAGGGGGGCAGGGGGCTATGGCTACACCTTC
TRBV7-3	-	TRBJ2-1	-	CASSLIGEAPYNEQFF	TGTGCCAGCAGCTTAATCGGGGAGGCCCCCTACAATGAGCAGTTCTTC
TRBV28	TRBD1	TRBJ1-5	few	CASSPWTGNQPQHF	TGTGCCAGCAGTCCCTGGACAGGGAATCAGCCCCAGCATTTT
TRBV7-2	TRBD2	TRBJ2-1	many	CASSPSGRATNEQFF	TGTGCCAGCAGCCCAAGCGGGAGGGCCACCAATGAGCAGTTCTTC
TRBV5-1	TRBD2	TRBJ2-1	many	CASSGLAGVLSYNEQFF	TGCGCCAGTTCGGGACTAGCGGGAGTTCTTTCCTACAATGAGCAGTTCTTC